The 19 T cell receptor beta chains below come from one sample, sequenced in a study of blood T cells in healthy people across ages. Through a sample-barcoded 5' primer and a J-beta primer mix, a second PCR was run for roughly 6 to 12 cycles. From the 5' RACE reads, TCRdb called clonotypes with MiXCR, one entry per CDR3 protein. This table holds about 800,000 distinct CDR3 sequences, around 25% found once. The sample also formed part of further work on T cells of mothers and their children.

The sample was blood. The source is a boy aged 5-17 years in good health.

This clonotype showed up just a few times. V gene TRBV7-2 combines with J gene TRBJ2-6; the D is unclear. Germline V gene lookup returns CDR1 SGHTA and CDR2 FQGNSA. V lost 5 bases and J lost 0, with 14 bases in between. This CDR3 is built from 17 residues. The CDR3 reads CASSPYRRGSGANVLTF. The CDR3 DNA follows: TGTGCCAGCAGCCCCTATAGAAGAGGCTCTGGGGCCAACGTCCTGACTTTC.

This clonotype showed up many times. CDR3 DNA: TGTGCCAGCAGCCTCGCGTCAAGCTCCTACAATGAGCAGTTCTTC. It codes for CASSLASSSYNEQFF. The genes are TRBV7-3 and TRBJ2-1; no clear D. There are 15 residues in the CDR3. CDR1 is SGHTA and CDR2 is FQGTGA in the germline V gene. With 5 bases removed from V and 0 bases from J, the gap between germline ends came to 11 bases.

The chain joins TRBV27 to TRBJ1-4; 10 bases agree with TRBD1. The J segment lost 1 base and the V segment lost 10 bases, leaving 6 bases of the junction unmatched. Per the germline V gene, CDR1 is MNHEY and CDR2 is SMNVEV (reference sequence). The CDR3 is 15 residues long. DNA of the CDR3: TGTGCCACCGGTGACAGGGGGCTAACTAATGAAAAACTGTTTTTT. This gives the protein CATGDRGLTNEKLFF.

This clonotype was observed a few times. The rearrangement links TRBV29-1 to TRBJ1-2; D is unclear. Trimming pared 0 bases from V and 4 bases from J, leaving 9 bases between. In germline, CDR1 is SQVTM, CDR2 ANQGSEA. This CDR3 contains 13 residues. For the CDR3, the DNA is TGCAGCGTTGAAGACGGGGTTGGCTATGGCTACACCTTC. This translates into CSVEDGVGYGYTF.

V usage is TRBV27 and J usage is TRBJ2-5, with 9 bases aligning to TRBD1. The J call may be faulty, since TRBJ2-1 better matches the DNA end. Germline V CDR1 and CDR2: MNHEY, SMNVEV (reference sequence). This CDR3 spans 15 amino acids. In nucleotides, the CDR3 is TGTGCCAGCAGTGTTAACCGGGACAGGGTTGTTGAGCAGTTCTTC. It encodes CASSVNRDRVVEQFF.

This chain connects TRBV7-2 to TRBJ1-6; D not certain. The CDR3 contains 12 residues. The germline CDR1 and CDR2 sequences are SGHTA and FQGNSA. Trimming removed 7 bases at V and 7 bases at J, with 8 bases between. The chain's CDR3 is CASKSFNSPLHF. The CDR3 DNA reads TGTGCCAGCAAGTCTTTCAATTCACCCCTCCACTTT. The full variable domain, with the rest looked up from reference TRBV7-2 and TRBJ1-6, is GAGVSQSPSNKVTEKGKDVELRCDPISGHTALYWYRQSLGQGLEFLIYFQGNSAPDKSGLPSDRFSAERTGGSVSTLTIQRTQQEDSAVYLCASKSFNSPLHFGNGTRLTVT.

This chain connects TRBV19 to TRBJ2-5; the D gene is possibly TRBD2 (6 bases). The last part of the DNA fits TRBJ2-1 better; the J call may be wrong. The CDR3 extends over 13 amino acids. In germline, CDR1 is LNHDA, CDR2 SQIVND (reference sequence). The CDR3 nucleotides are TGTGCCAGTAGGGGGGGAGCTATCAATGAGCAGTTCTTC. It is translated as CASRGGAINEQFF.

The chain combines TRBV19 with TRBJ1-4; the match to TRBD1 covers 8 bases. This CDR3 has 16 amino acids. With V trimmed by 4 bases and J by 5 bases, 9 bases remained unmatched. Germline values: CDR1 LNHDA, CDR2 SQIVND (reference sequence). The CDR3 sequence is CASSTGTGYLNEKLFF. CDR3 in DNA: TGTGCCAGTAGTACCGGGACAGGCTACTTAAATGAAAAACTGTTTTTT. The complete variable domain, with remaining parts taken from reference TRBV19 and TRBJ1-4, reads DGGITQSPKYLFRKEGQNVTLSCEQNLNHDAMYWYRQDPGQGLRLIYYSQIVNDFQKGDIAEGYSVSREKKESFPLTVTSAQKNPTAFYLCASSTGTGYLNEKLFFGSGTQLSVL.

V usage is TRBV28 and J usage is TRBJ2-7; perhaps TRBD2 as D (5 bases). Trimming left V 3 bases short and J 0 bases short, with 12 bases between. Germline V gene lookup returns CDR1 MDHEN and CDR2 SYDVKM. CDR3 length: 15 amino acids. The chain's CDR3 is CASSLIASPSYEQYF. The CDR3 nucleotides are TGTGCCAGCAGTTTGATCGCTAGCCCCTCCTACGAGCAGTACTTC.

This clonotype has more than one count but fewer than ten. J is TRBJ1-2 and V is TRBV25-1; no reliable D call. Germline values: CDR1 MGHDK, CDR2 SYGVNS. Trimming left V 1 base short and J 1 base short, with 7 bases between. The CDR3 totals 14 residues. The CDR3 DNA reads TGTGCCAGCAGTGAATTTCGGGGTAACTATGGCTACACCTTC. This codes for CASSEFRGNYGYTF.

CDR3 loop: CASRGLAGVQETQYF. DNA of the CDR3: TGTGCCAGCAGGGGACTAGCGGGCGTGCAAGAGACCCAGTACTTC. The chain links TRBV6-2 or TRBV6-3 to TRBJ2-5; 12 bases line up with TRBD2. V lost 6 bases, J lost 2 bases, and 4 bases stayed unmatched. CDR1 MNHEY and CDR2 SVGEGT come from the germline V gene. This CDR3 is 15 amino acids long.

This chain links TRBV20-1 with TRBJ2-3; 12 nucleotides align to TRBD2. The trim removed 6 bases at V and 3 bases at J, leaving 4 bases unmatched. Germline CDR1 reads DFQATT; CDR2 reads SNEGSKA (reference sequence). The CDR3 has 14 residues. The CDR3 is CSATSGRFTDTQYF. The CDR3 DNA sequence: TGCAGTGCCACTAGCGGGAGGTTTACAGATACGCAGTATTTT.

The genes are TRBV5-5 and TRBJ2-1; D is possibly TRBD1 (5 bases). The CDR3 runs 13 residues. Germline CDR1 and CDR2: SGHKS and YYEKEE (reference sequence). The germline V and J ends were trimmed by 1 base and 5 bases, with 7 bases remaining between them. CDR3 coding DNA: TGTGCCAGCAGCTTGATGACAGACAATGAGCAGTTCTTC. Amino acid sequence: CASSLMTDNEQFF. Combining the CDR3 with reference TRBV5-5 and TRBJ2-1 gives the whole variable domain DAGVTQSPTHLIKTRGQQVTLRCSPISGHKSVSWYQQVLGQGPQFIFQYYEKEERGRGNFPDRFSARQFPNYSSELNVNALLLGDSALYLCASSLMTDNEQFFGPGTRLTVL.

This clonotype has just a few counts. One junction end disagrees with the germline gene, perhaps due to a read error. The rearrangement uses TRBV6-5 and TRBJ1-3, with 7 bases fitting TRBD1. CDR1 is MNHEY and CDR2 is SVGAGI in the germline V gene. CDR3 length: 14 residues. CDR3 loop: CASSKGQLGNTIYF. The CDR3 bases are TGCGCCAGCAGTAAGGGACAGCTGGGAAACACCATATATTTT.

In its sample, this clonotype was seen a few times. The rearrangement links TRBV5-4 to TRBJ2-5; weak D call: TRBD1 (6 bases). The J call may be mistaken, given a closer DNA end match to TRBJ2-7. This CDR3 has 14 residues. Looked up from germline, CDR1 is SGHNT and CDR2 is YYREEE (reference sequence). CDR3 amino acids: CASSEWNQGYEQYF. The DNA for the CDR3 is TGTGCCAGCAGCGAATGGAACCAGGGGTACGAGCAGTACTTC.

The chain joins TRBV7-2 to TRBJ2-2; 8 bases match TRBD1. CDR3 length: 17 amino acids. CDR1 and CDR2 from the germline V gene are SGHTA and FQGNSA. J gave up 3 bases and V 7 bases, and 13 bases lay outside the gene matches. This chain's CDR3 is CASTVGQGALYTGELFF. The CDR3 nucleotides are TGTGCCAGCACCGTGGGGCAGGGGGCTTTGTACACCGGGGAGCTGTTTTTT.

This clonotype occurred a few times. This chain uses TRBV5-1 with TRBJ2-6; TRBD2 aligns across 7 bases. V lost 3 bases and J lost 0; bases outside the gene matches: 6. CDR1 and CDR2 from the germline V gene are SGHRS and YFSETQ. The CDR3 is 17 amino acids. CDR3 in amino acids: CASSWDYSSSGANVLTF. The CDR3 region has the DNA TGCGCCAGCAGCTGGGACTACTCTAGCTCTGGGGCCAACGTCCTGACTTTC.

This chain joins TRBV15 and TRBJ1-3; D possibly corresponds to TRBD1 (6 bases). Trimming took off 5 bases at V and 2 bases at J, with 19 bases between the two ends. The CDR3 consists of 17 residues. The germline gives CDR1 LNHNV, CDR2 YYDKDF (reference sequence). The CDR3 region has the DNA TGTGCCACCAGCGAGGGACACCGGGTGGGAACTGGAAACACCATATATTTT. It encodes CATSEGHRVGTGNTIYF.

The rearrangement joins TRBV6-4 to TRBJ2-6; D ambiguous. The CDR3 has 16 residues. The ends were cut back, 0 bases at V and 1 base at J, with 7 bases in the middle. The germline CDR1 and CDR2 sequences are MRHNA and SNTAGT. CDR3 sequence: CASSDSYGSGANVLTF. The CDR3 region has the DNA TGTGCCAGCAGTGACTCGTACGGGTCTGGGGCCAACGTCCTGACTTTC.